A single TCR beta chain is shown here with its context. Authors' methods: Amplification of reference gene primers provided the estimated nucleated cell counts. Profiled with immunoSEQ multiplex PCR; TCRdb holds only in-frame clones, not every one. That table supplies the V and J calls and clone size; D and trimming were determined from the DNA. The sample lists roughly 45,000 clones; approximately 87% were seen once. This record belongs to a study of blood T cell repertoires in COVID-19. The CDR3 covers 15 residues. Germline CDR1 MNHEY, CDR2 SVGAGI. Trimming removed 7 bases at V and 5 bases at J, with 20 bases between.

Sequenced material: peripheral blood. The TCR sequence derives from a human donor in a cohort sampled during active COVID-19. This rearrangement joins TRBV6-5 to TRBJ2-5, with a possible D match to TRBD2 (7 bases). The CDR3 loop is CASTRSWGGGETQYF. The CDR3 DNA is TGTGCCAGCACTCGCTCTTGGGGGGGCGGGGAGACCCAGTACTTC.